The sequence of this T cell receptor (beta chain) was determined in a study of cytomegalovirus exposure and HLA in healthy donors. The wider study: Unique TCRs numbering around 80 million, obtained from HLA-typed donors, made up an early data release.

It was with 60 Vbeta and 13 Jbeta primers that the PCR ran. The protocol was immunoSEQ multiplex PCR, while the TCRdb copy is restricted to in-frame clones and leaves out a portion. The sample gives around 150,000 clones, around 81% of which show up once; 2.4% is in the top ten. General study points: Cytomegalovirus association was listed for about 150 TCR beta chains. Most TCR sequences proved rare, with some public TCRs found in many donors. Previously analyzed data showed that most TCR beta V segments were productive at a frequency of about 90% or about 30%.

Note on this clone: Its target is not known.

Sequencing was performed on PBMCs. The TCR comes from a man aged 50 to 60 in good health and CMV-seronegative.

The CDR3 loop reads CASSFGPRDSDTQYF. The CDR3 nucleotides read TGTGCCAGCAGCTTCGGGCCGAGGGATTCAGATACGCAGTATTTT. The chain is built from TRBV7-3 and TRBJ2-3; the D gene is possibly TRBD2 (5 bases). Trimming took off 3 bases at V and 4 bases at J, with 14 bases between the two ends. The CDR3 loop spans 15 amino acids. Germline assignment: CDR1 SGHTA and CDR2 FQGTGA.